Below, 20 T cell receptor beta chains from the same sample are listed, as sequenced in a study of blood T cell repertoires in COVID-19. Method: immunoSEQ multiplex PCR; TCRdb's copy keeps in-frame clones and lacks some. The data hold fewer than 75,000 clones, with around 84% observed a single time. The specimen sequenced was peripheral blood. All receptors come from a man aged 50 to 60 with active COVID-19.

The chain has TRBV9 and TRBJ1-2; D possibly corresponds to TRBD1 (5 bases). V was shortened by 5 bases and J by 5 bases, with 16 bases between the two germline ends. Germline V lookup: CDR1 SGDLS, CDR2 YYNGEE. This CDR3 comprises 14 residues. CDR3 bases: TGTGCCAGCAGTCAAACCGACAGTACTTATGGCTACACCTTC. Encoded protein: CASSQTDSTYGYTF.

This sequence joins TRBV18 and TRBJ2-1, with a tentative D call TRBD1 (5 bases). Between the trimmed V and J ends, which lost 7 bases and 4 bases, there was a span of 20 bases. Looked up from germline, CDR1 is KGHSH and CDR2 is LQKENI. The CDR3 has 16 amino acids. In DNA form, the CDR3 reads TGTGCCAGCTTCACCACATTAGGGGTGGGGTACAATGAGCAGTTCTTC. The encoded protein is CASFTTLGVGYNEQFF. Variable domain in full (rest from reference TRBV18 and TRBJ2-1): NAGVMQNPRHLVRRRGQEARLRCSPMKGHSHVYWYRQLPEEGLKFMVYLQKENIIDESGMPKERFSAEFPKEGPSILRIQQVVRGDSAAYFCASFTTLGVGYNEQFFGPGTRLTVL.

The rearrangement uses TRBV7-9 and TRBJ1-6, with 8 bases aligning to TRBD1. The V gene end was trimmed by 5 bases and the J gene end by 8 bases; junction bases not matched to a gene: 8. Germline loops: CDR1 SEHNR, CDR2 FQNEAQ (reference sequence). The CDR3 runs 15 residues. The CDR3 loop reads CASSPRATGDSPLHF. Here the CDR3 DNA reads TGTGCCAGCAGCCCGCGGGCGACAGGGGATTCACCCCTCCACTTT.

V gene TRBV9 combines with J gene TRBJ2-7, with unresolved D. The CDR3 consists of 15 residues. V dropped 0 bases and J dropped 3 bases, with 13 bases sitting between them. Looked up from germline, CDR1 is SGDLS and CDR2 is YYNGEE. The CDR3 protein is CASSVAPPPGYEQYF. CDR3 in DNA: TGTGCCAGCAGCGTAGCGCCGCCTCCAGGCTACGAGCAGTACTTC.

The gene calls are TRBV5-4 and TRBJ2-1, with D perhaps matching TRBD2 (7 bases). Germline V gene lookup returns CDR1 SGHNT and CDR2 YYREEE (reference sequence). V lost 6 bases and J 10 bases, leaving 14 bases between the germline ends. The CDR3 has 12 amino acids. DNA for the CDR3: TGTGCCAGCACCTGGGGGGGCGAGGAGCAGTTCTTC. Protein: CASTWGGEEQFF.

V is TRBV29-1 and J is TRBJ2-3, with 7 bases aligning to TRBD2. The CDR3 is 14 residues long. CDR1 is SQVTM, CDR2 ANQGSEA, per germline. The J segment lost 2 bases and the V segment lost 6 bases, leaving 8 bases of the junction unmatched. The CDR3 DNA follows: TGCAGCGTCGCAACTAGCGTGGTCACAGATACGCAGTATTTT. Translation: CSVATSVVTDTQYF.

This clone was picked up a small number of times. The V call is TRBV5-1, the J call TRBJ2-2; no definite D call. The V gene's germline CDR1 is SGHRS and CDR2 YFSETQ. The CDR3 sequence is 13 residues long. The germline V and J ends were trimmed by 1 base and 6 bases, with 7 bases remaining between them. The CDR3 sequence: CASSLSTAGELFF. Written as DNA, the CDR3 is TGCGCCAGCAGCTTGAGCACTGCCGGGGAGCTGTTTTTT.

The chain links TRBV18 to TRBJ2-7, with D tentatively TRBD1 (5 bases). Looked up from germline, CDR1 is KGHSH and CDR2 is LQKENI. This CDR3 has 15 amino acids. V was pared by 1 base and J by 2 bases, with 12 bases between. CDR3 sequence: CASSPLLDTTYEQYF. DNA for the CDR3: TGTGCCAGCTCACCACTACTGGACACCACCTACGAGCAGTACTTC.

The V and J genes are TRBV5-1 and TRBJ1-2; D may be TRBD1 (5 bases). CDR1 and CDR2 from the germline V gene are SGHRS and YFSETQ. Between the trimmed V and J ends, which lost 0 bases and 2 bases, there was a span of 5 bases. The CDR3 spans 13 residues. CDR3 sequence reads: CASSLEGNYGYTF. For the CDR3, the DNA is TGCGCCAGCAGCTTGGAGGGGAACTATGGCTACACCTTC.

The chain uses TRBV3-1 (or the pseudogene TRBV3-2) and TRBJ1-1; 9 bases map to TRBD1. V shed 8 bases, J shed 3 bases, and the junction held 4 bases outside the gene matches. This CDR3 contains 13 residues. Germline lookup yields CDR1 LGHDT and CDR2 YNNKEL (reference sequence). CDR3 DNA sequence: TGTGCCAGCGGGACAGGGAGGGACACTGAAGCTTTCTTT. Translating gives CASGTGRDTEAFF.

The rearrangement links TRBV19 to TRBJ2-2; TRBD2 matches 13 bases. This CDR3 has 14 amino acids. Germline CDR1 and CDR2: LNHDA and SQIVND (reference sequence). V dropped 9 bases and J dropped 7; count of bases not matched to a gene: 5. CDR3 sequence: CASGTSGVRGELFF. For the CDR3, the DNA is TGTGCCAGCGGGACTAGCGGGGTGCGCGGGGAGCTGTTTTTT.

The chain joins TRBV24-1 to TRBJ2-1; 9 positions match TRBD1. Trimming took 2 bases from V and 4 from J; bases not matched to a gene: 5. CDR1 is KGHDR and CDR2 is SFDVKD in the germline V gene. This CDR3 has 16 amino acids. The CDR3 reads CATSDSGQGRYNEQFF. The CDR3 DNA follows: TGTGCCACCAGTGATTCGGGACAGGGCAGGTACAATGAGCAGTTCTTC.

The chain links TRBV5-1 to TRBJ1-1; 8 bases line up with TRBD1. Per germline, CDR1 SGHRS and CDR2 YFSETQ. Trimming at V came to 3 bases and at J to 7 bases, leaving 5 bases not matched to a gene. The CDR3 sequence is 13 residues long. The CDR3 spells CASSSGQGNEAFF. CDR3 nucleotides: TGCGCCAGCAGCTCAGGACAGGGCAATGAAGCTTTCTTT.

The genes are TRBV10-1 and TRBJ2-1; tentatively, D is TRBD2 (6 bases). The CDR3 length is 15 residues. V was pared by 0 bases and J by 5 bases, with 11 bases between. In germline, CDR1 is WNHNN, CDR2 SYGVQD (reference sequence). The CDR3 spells CASSESGGVHNEQFF. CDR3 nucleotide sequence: TGCGCCAGCAGTGAGTCCGGCGGGGTCCACAATGAGCAGTTCTTC.

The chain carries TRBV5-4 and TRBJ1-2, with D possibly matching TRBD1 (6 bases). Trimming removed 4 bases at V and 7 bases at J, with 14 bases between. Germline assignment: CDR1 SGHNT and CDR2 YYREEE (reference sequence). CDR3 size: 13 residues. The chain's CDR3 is CASSVDSYIGYTF. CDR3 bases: TGTGCCAGCAGCGTGGACAGTTATATTGGCTACACCTTC.

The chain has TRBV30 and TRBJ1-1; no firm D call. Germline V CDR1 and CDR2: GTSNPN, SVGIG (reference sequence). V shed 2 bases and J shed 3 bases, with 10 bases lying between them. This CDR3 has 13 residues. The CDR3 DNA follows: TGTGCCTGGAGTCTTGACGGGGACACTGAAGCTTTCTTT. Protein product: CAWSLDGDTEAFF.

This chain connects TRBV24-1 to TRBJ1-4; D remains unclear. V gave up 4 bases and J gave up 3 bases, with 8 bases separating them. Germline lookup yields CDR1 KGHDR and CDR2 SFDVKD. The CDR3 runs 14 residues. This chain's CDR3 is CATSDRGANEKLFF. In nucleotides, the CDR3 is TGTGCCACCAGTGACCGGGGAGCTAATGAAAAACTGTTTTTT.

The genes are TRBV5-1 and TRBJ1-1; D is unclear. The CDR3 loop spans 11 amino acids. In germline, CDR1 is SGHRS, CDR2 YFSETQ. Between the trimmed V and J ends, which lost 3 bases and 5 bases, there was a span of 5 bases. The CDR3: CASSSQTEAFF. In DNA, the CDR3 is TGCGCCAGCAGCTCCCAAACTGAAGCTTTCTTT. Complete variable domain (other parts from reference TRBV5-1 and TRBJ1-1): KAGVTQTPRYLIKTRGQQVTLSCSPISGHRSVSWYQQTPGQGLQFLFEYFSETQRNKGNFPGRFSGRQFSNSRSEMNVSTLELGDSALYLCASSSQTEAFFGQGTRLTVV.

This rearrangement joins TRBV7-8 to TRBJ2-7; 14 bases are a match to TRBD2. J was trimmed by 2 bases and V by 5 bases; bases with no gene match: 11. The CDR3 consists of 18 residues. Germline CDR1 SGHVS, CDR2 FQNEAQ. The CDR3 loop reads CASSRAGTSGGYPYEQYF. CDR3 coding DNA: TGTGCCAGCAGCCGAGCCGGGACTAGCGGGGGTTATCCCTACGAGCAGTACTTC.

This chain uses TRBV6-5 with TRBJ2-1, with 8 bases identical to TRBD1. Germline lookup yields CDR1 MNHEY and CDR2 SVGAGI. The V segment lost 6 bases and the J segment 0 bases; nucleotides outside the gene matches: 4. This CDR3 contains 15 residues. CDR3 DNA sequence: TGTGCCAGCAGGGACAGGGTGAGCTCCTACAATGAGCAGTTCTTC. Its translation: CASRDRVSSYNEQFF.